In this sample, the clone carrying this T cell receptor beta chain turned up many times. The antigen is not known. With RNA at 10%, 30% or 50%, naive CD8 libraries came from roughly 18,000 to 920,000 sorted cells. TCRdb used MiXCR to reprocess the PCR reads, holding one entry per CDR3 protein. Of about 68,000 distinct CDR3 sequences listed, approximately 18% are singletons. The sample belongs to a study of molecular identifiers for immune sequencing clone quantification. Broader study findings: Spiked Jurkat TCR RNA originating from one cell could reportedly be identified amid about a million naive cells.

Per germline, CDR1 MNHEY and CDR2 SMNVEV (reference sequence). The CDR3 has 14 residues. The junction had 0 bases not matched to a gene; V was cut back by 5 bases and J by 3 bases. J is TRBJ2-7 and V is TRBV27, with TRBD2 identical over 14 bases. Sequencing used naive CD8+ T cells from blood, with Jurkat cell RNA spiked in. Subset specified: FACS-sorted CD8+CD4-CCR7+CD45RA+ naive T cells. This clonotype was obtained from a human donor in good health. Some libraries in this study had Jurkat cell RNA spiked in. CDR3 loop: CASSGLAGGYEQYF. The CDR3 bases are TGTGCCAGCAGTGGACTAGCGGGGGGCTACGAGCAGTACTTC.